The 21 T cell receptor beta chains listed next were all sequenced from one sample in a study of blood T cell repertoires in COVID-19. Sequencing used immunoSEQ multiplex PCR; TCRdb keeps in-frame clones, though not all of them. The sample includes a few hundred thousand clones, 86% of them seen just once. The specimen was peripheral blood. The source of these receptors is a man aged 60 to 75 with acute or convalescent COVID-19.

Written as DNA, the CDR3 is TGTGCCAGCAGCGTAGCTACGATGACATACAATGAGCAGTTCTTC. Encoded protein: CASSVATMTYNEQFF. The V and J genes are TRBV9 and TRBJ2-1; D ambiguous. The CDR3 sequence is 15 residues long. Germline lookup yields CDR1 SGDLS and CDR2 YYNGEE. The germline V and J ends were trimmed by 0 bases and 4 bases, with 11 bases remaining between them.

The rearrangement uses TRBV4-3 and TRBJ2-7; D gene ambiguous. The CDR3 is made up of 14 amino acids. CDR1 LGHNA and CDR2 YSLEER come from the germline V gene. Trimming took off 0 bases at V and 6 bases at J, with 12 bases between the two ends. The CDR3 nucleotides are TGCGCCAGCAGCCAAGATCCGCTAGTAGGCGAGCAGTACTTC. Its protein product is CASSQDPLVGEQYF.

The chain employs TRBV11-3 and TRBJ2-3; 8 bases line up with TRBD2. V shed 3 bases, J shed 0 bases, and the junction held 5 bases outside the gene matches. The germline V gene encodes CDR1 SGHNT and CDR2 YENEEA. There are 16 residues in the CDR3. The chain's CDR3 is CASSFGGAGSTDTQYF. DNA for the CDR3: TGTGCCAGCAGCTTCGGGGGGGCGGGGAGCACAGATACGCAGTATTTT.

The J gene is TRBJ2-1, the V gene TRBV7-7; TRBD2 agrees at 7 bases. Looked up from germline, CDR1 is SSHAT and CDR2 is FNYEAQ (reference sequence). This CDR3 is 12 amino acids long. CDR3 coding DNA: TGTGCTTGCGGGAGAACCTACAATGAGCAGTTCTTC. As protein: CACGRTYNEQFF. Variable domain in full (rest from reference TRBV7-7 and TRBJ2-1): GAGVSQSPRYKVTKRGQDVTLRCDPISSHATLYWYQQALGQGPEFLTYFNYEAQPDKSGLPSDRFSAERPEGSISTLTIQRTEQRDSAMYRCACGRTYNEQFFGPGTRLTVL.

Notes on this clone: The same CDR3 also results from other DNA sequences found in this sample. The chain has TRBV6-2 or TRBV6-3 and TRBJ2-7; 8 bases map to TRBD2. Per germline, CDR1 MNHEY and CDR2 SVGEGT. The CDR3 runs to 14 residues. V shed 2 bases and J 4 bases; nucleotides not matched to a gene: 4. CDR3 bases: TGTGCCAGCAGTTACCGGGGGGGGACGTACGAGCAGTACTTC. This encodes CASSYRGGTYEQYF.

The rearrangement links TRBV6-5 to TRBJ2-7; TRBD1 agrees at 7 bases. CDR1 and CDR2 (germline): MNHEY, SVGAGI. V lost 5 bases and J lost 4; bases outside the gene matches: 8. The CDR3 has 14 amino acids. The CDR3 region has the DNA TGTGCCAGCAGTCTCGGGACAGTAACTTACGAGCAGTACTTC. It is translated as CASSLGTVTYEQYF.

CDR3 sequence (DNA): TGTGCCTGGACGGACAGGGGCTATAATTCACCCCTCCACTTT. Its translation is CAWTDRGYNSPLHF. This chain links TRBV30 with TRBJ1-6, with TRBD1 identical over 9 bases. Germline-derived CDR1 and CDR2 are GTSNPN and SVGIG (reference sequence). Trimming took 4 bases from V and 3 from J; bases not matched to a gene: 1. The CDR3 is made up of 14 amino acids.

This chain joins TRBV6-5 and TRBJ1-1, with TRBD1 as a possible D gene (5 bases). This CDR3 contains 16 residues. The germline V gene encodes CDR1 MNHEY and CDR2 SVGAGI. V was shortened by 0 bases and J by 4 bases, with 15 bases between the two germline ends. The CDR3 region is CASSYSNGDSGTEAFF. CDR3 in DNA: TGTGCCAGCAGTTACTCGAACGGGGACTCAGGCACTGAAGCTTTCTTT.

The V gene is TRBV15, the J gene TRBJ2-7; the D gene is possibly TRBD2 (5 bases). This CDR3 is built from 15 residues. Per germline, CDR1 LNHNV and CDR2 YYDKDF (reference sequence). The V gene lost 3 bases and the J gene lost 0 bases, with 12 bases spanning the gap. The CDR3 DNA is TGTGCCACCAGCAGTTTGAGCGGACTCTCCTACGAGCAGTACTTC. Translation gives CATSSLSGLSYEQYF. Based on the CDR3 plus reference TRBV15 and TRBJ2-7, the full variable domain is DAMVIQNPRYQVTQFGKPVTLSCSQTLNHNVMYWYQQKSSQAPKLLFHYYDKDFNNEADTPDNFQSRRPNTSFCFLDIRSPGLGDTAMYLCATSSLSGLSYEQYFGPGTRLTVT.

This clone appeared a single time. The chain couples TRBV5-6 to TRBJ2-1; no firm D call. V was clipped by 3 bases and J by 16 bases, with 17 bases between them. CDR3 length: 12 amino acids. Germline V gene lookup returns CDR1 SGHDT and CDR2 YYEEEE. CDR3 in DNA: TGTGCCAGCAGCTACGGGTCAACCCCGATATTCTTC. This sequence encodes CASSYGSTPIFF.

The chain is built from TRBV7-9 and TRBJ2-2; 7 nucleotides match TRBD1. The V gene's germline CDR1 is SEHNR and CDR2 FQNEAQ (reference sequence). The trim removed 3 bases at V and 1 base at J, leaving 2 bases unmatched. CDR3 length: 15 residues. The CDR3 loop reads CASSLRQGNTGELFF. In DNA form, the CDR3 reads TGTGCCAGCAGCTTGAGACAGGGGAACACCGGGGAGCTGTTTTTT. The full variable domain, rest sourced from reference TRBV7-9 and TRBJ2-2, is DTGVSQNPRHKITKRGQNVTFRCDPISEHNRLYWYRQTLGQGPEFLTYFQNEAQLEKSRLLSDRFSAERPKGSFSTLEIQRTEQGDSAMYLCASSLRQGNTGELFFGEGSRLTVL.

The CDR3 reads CASSLHRTATDTQYF. The CDR3 nucleotides are TGTGCCAGCAGCTTACACCGGACAGCCACAGATACGCAGTATTTT. This chain connects TRBV7-3 to TRBJ2-3; possible D gene TRBD1, 6 bases. The CDR3 loop spans 15 amino acids. The V end was cut by 2 bases, the J end by 2 bases, with 11 bases between. CDR1 and CDR2 (germline): SGHTA, FQGTGA.

The rearrangement links TRBV11-3 to TRBJ2-1; TRBD1 is a possible D gene (5 bases). V shed 5 bases and J shed 0 bases, with 11 bases lying between them. The CDR3 is 15 residues long. Germline-derived CDR1 and CDR2 are SGHNT and YENEEA. DNA for the CDR3: TGTGCCAGCAGCGTACAGGCTTTCTCCTACAATGAGCAGTTCTTC. Amino acids: CASSVQAFSYNEQFF.

V and J are TRBV24-1 and TRBJ1-4, with no clear D. Germline V gene data show CDR1 as KGHDR and CDR2 as SFDVKD. The CDR3 has 14 amino acids. Between the trimmed V and J ends, which lost 9 bases and 5 bases, there was a span of 15 bases. CDR3 residues: CATAPNRKNEKLFF. DNA of the CDR3: TGTGCCACCGCCCCCAACAGAAAAAATGAAAAACTGTTTTTT.

The chain joins TRBV27 to TRBJ2-7; possibly TRBD2 for D (6 bases). CDR3 length: 17 amino acids. Germline CDR1 and CDR2: MNHEY and SMNVEV (reference sequence). Deletions cut 4 bases from V and 4 bases from J, with 23 bases between. In DNA, the CDR3 is TGTGCCAGCAGTTCGACCCCCCACCTCGGAGGGCGGTACGAGCAGTACTTC. Protein: CASSSTPHLGGRYEQYF.

V and J are TRBV27 and TRBJ2-3; 9 bases align to TRBD1. The germline V gene encodes CDR1 MNHEY and CDR2 SMNVEV (reference sequence). There are 15 residues in the CDR3. The J segment lost 4 bases and the V segment lost 6 bases, leaving 8 bases of the junction unmatched. CDR3 nucleotides: TGTGCCAGCAGCTATCCGGGACAGGGCGCAGATACGCAGTATTTT. This translates into CASSYPGQGADTQYF.

V is TRBV28 and J is TRBJ1-2; D is undetermined. The CDR3 sequence is 13 residues long. V lost 4 bases, J lost 2 bases, and 8 bases lay in between. Germline V lookup: CDR1 MDHEN, CDR2 SYDVKM. This CDR3 reads CASSYSRNYGYTF. CDR3 DNA sequence: TGTGCCAGCAGTTACAGCCGGAACTATGGCTACACCTTC.

In its sample, this clone was seen many times. This chain connects TRBV9 to TRBJ1-1, with D unclear. The CDR3 has 12 residues. V dropped 6 bases and J dropped 7 bases, with 13 bases sitting between them. Germline values: CDR1 SGDLS, CDR2 YYNGEE. In DNA, the CDR3 is TGTGCCAGCACTTCCCGCAGAGGTGAAGCTTTCTTT. Amino acid sequence: CASTSRRGEAFF.

V is TRBV10-3 and J is TRBJ2-7; TRBD2 matches at 8 bases. The CDR3 sequence is 15 residues long. Germline CDR1 is ENHRY and CDR2 is SYGVKD. The V gene end was trimmed by 11 bases and the J gene end by 4 bases; junction bases not matched to a gene: 16. The CDR3 DNA sequence: TGTGCCTCCAGTCCGAGTGATAGCGGGGCATACGAGCAGTACTTC. This translates into CASSPSDSGAYEQYF.

The CDR3 sequence: CASQGTFSNQPQHF. The CDR3 nucleotides are TGTGCCAGCCAGGGGACCTTTAGCAATCAGCCCCAGCATTTT. This sequence joins TRBV28 and TRBJ1-5, with TRBD1 as a possible D gene (6 bases). The germline V and J ends were trimmed by 8 bases and 0 bases, with 11 bases remaining between them. The CDR3 covers 14 residues. Per germline, CDR1 MDHEN and CDR2 SYDVKM.

The count of this clone is one. The gene calls are TRBV3-1 (or the pseudogene TRBV3-2) and TRBJ2-4; a possible D gene is TRBD1 (5 bases). V gave up 4 bases and J gave up 0 bases, with 13 bases separating them. Germline CDR1 LGHDT, CDR2 YNNKEL (reference sequence). This CDR3 contains 16 residues. In DNA form, the CDR3 reads TGTGCCAGCAGCCGGTGGGGCACTCTAGCCAAAAACATTCAGTACTTC. This sequence encodes CASSRWGTLAKNIQYF.